The sequence of this T cell receptor (beta chain) was determined in a study of blood T cell repertoires in COVID-19 (TCRdb year 2020). About the full investigation: The collaborator samples originated in the United States, Italy and Spain and spanned the acute and convalescent phases of COVID-19. The material from the prospective study consisted of cDNA or gDNA derived from T cells, B-cell-depleted T cells, or PBMCs. Deeply sampled blood TCRbeta repertoires from subjects exposed to, actively infected with, or recovered from COVID-19 were included in the dataset. The repertoires were made available in a free public database intended to serve as a resource for research on the immune response to SARS-CoV-2. Samples came from the ongoing ImmuneRACE study (first 160 participants) plus 1,254 subjects from 6 global collaborators. A de-identified subject ID, COVID-19 status, age in years and sex were almost always included in the sample metadata. Where HLA class I and class II types were available, the types were taken from metadata supplied by the sample provider, not from assay-based typing. Summary of the overall study and its limitations: How much clinical and demographic metadata was included differed by source and by participant, and the metadata was provided uncurated.

As to this clone: No cognate antigen has been identified for it. There are no base qualities to consult, and no much larger clone falls within one base.

From the cysteine up to the phenylalanine, the CDR3 has a length of 13 residues. This entry keeps only the CDR3 DNA: 39 bases, framed from base 1. CDR1 and CDR2 were assigned from the germline V gene as SGHRS and YFSETQ. V was cut back by 3 bases and J by 5 bases, leaving a gap of 10 bases between them. In Seattle, one collaborating source enrolled patients while the infection was active and tracked those patients longitudinally over the course of disease. Collaborating institutions collected whole blood in K2EDTA tubes following their own protocols. For TCRbeta analysis, collaborators shipped samples as frozen whole blood, isolated PBMCs, or DNA extracted from either of those sample types. TCRbeta CDR3 regions were amplified from genomic DNA using the immunoSEQ Assay, a bias-controlled multiplex PCR. The original methods were these. Nucleated cell counts per sample were estimated from amplification of reference gene primers within the assay. Sequence reads were collapsed and filtered to measure the absolute abundance of every unique TCRbeta CDR3 rearrangement. For each sample, productive Simpson clonality was calculated as the square root of Simpson's diversity index across productive rearrangements. TCRdb mirrors the immuneACCESS table, restricted to in-frame sequences. Some clones are absent from its copies; in checked studies, under half trace to an unresolved V gene, and the reason for the others is unknown. V, J and clone size reflect that table, while D and trimming were determined from the DNA. The sample contains a few hundred thousand clones, about 81% of them found a single time. The ten largest make up approximately 8.4% of the sample.

The chain uses TRBV5-1 and TRBJ2-3, with TRBD1 as a weak D call on 6 bases. Sequencing was carried out using peripheral blood. This sequence originates from a woman aged 80 or older with COVID-19, enrolled during active disease. The CDR3 region has the sequence CASSWADRDTQYF. The DNA sequence is given as TGCGCCAGCAGCTGGGCGGACAGAGATACGCAGTATTTT.